The entry below gives a single T cell receptor (beta chain) sequence along with its context. Antigen specificity is unknown. The sample belongs to a study of naive and memory T cell subsets. V lost 6 bases, J lost 9 bases, and 20 bases lay in between. The CDR3 length is 14 residues. Germline V lookup: CDR1 LNHDA, CDR2 SQIVND (reference sequence). Points from the study as a whole: Over 85% of naive TCR sequences appeared only once, unlike memory subsets. In CD4 and CD8 cells, diversity dropped from naive through EMRA. TCR abundance followed a power law differing between naive and memory subsets.

An equimolar mix of two oligonucleotides served as the beta constant-region primer for TRBC1 and TRBC2. TCRdb passed the UMI-ligation and nested PCR reads through MiXCR, listing each CDR3 protein once. In the table there are tens of thousands of distinct CDR3 sequences, about an eighth of which are singletons. This receptor was obtained from a human donor in good health. The genes are TRBV19 and TRBJ2-5; D tentatively fits TRBD1 or TRBD2 (5 bases each). Sequencing was performed on central memory CD4+ T cells from blood. Here the CDR3 reads CASRTMTDRGPQYF. CDR3 in DNA: TGTGCCAGTAGGACGATGACAGACCGCGGGCCCCAGTACTTC.